Given below is one T cell receptor beta chain in context. The CDR3 length is 15 residues. V lost 2 bases and J 0 bases, leaving 12 bases between the germline ends. Germline CDR1 SGHRS, CDR2 YFSETQ. This entry belongs to a study of shared clonotypes between healthy human individuals. The method was immunoSEQ multiplex PCR; TCRdb's version includes in-frame clones alone and lacks a portion of them. The data contain 1.4 million or so clones, approximately 98.5% of them singletons. The chain links TRBV5-1 to TRBJ2-7, with D tentatively TRBD2 (5 bases). The sequence was collected from a man aged 25-45 years in good health. Sequenced sample: naive CD4+ T cells sorted from blood. Subset meaning: CD45RA+ positively selected. This CDR3 reads CASSFRWESSYEQYF. CDR3 nucleotide sequence: TGCGCCAGCAGCTTTAGATGGGAGAGCTCCTACGAGCAGTACTTC.